This T cell receptor beta chain was profiled in a study of neurological immune-mediated disorders. Study-wide results and caveats: HTLV-1-associated myelopathy showed the most TCR clonal expansion; multiple sclerosis the least, below healthy controls.

In germline, CDR1 is SGHDT, CDR2 YYEEEE. This CDR3 has 16 amino acids. Trimming took 4 bases from V and 0 from J, leaving 17 bases between them. The cDNA was synthesized by 5'RACE incorporating 10-nucleotide random UMIs. A single run covered 15-18 subjects with over 200 million TCR-beta sequences. TCRdb recomputed calls from the 5' RACE reads with MiXCR, one row per CDR3 protein. The data show fewer than 75,000 distinct CDR3 sequences, with almost 3.5% seen just once and around 3.8% held by the top ten. Unsorted libraries used 2 million PBMCs kept at -80 degrees C. This clonotype showed up many times. The antigen remains unidentified.

Source material: PBMCs. The sequence was collected from a man in his forties or fifties with multiple sclerosis. The V gene is TRBV5-6, the J gene TRBJ2-7, with D unresolved. CDR3 DNA sequence: TGTGCCAGCAGCGGAACCGGCCAGGCGATCTCCTACGAGCAGTACTTC. The encoded protein is CASSGTGQAISYEQYF.